This passage covers 6 T cell receptor beta chains from one sample sequenced in a study of control samples from healthy donors and cancer patients. Assay: immunoSEQ multiplex PCR; the TCRdb copy retains only in-frame clones and omits some. The sample lists 100,000 to 150,000 clones, 85% to 95% seen once, with 3.6% in the top ten. Sequenced: blood. The source is a man aged 25-40 years in good health.

The chain combines TRBV5-5 with TRBJ1-2; perhaps TRBD1 as D (6 bases). The CDR3 is 14 residues long. CDR1 SGHKS and CDR2 YYEKEE come from the germline V gene (reference sequence). The V end lost 0 bases, the J end lost 4 bases, and 10 bases lay between the germline ends. As DNA, the CDR3 is TGTGCCAGCAGCTTGGCGGGGGGCGGCTATGGCTACACCTTC. As protein: CASSLAGGGYGYTF.

The CDR3 spells CASSLFSMGEKLFF. For the CDR3, the DNA is TGTGCCAGCAGTTTATTCAGTATGGGGGAAAAACTGTTTTTT. The chain is built from TRBV27 and TRBJ1-4; D uncertain. There are 14 residues in the CDR3. Germline V lookup: CDR1 MNHEY, CDR2 SMNVEV (reference sequence). Trimming took off 1 base at V and 8 bases at J, with 11 bases between the two ends.

The chain has TRBV7-2 and TRBJ1-2, with TRBD1 matching over 7 bases. The J segment lost 0 bases and the V segment lost 5 bases, leaving 9 bases of the junction unmatched. The germline gives CDR1 SGHTA, CDR2 FQGNSA. The CDR3 contains 16 residues. The CDR3 is CASSLRTGVTNYGYTF. The CDR3 DNA is TGTGCCAGCAGCCTGCGGACAGGAGTTACTAACTATGGCTACACCTTC.

This sequence joins TRBV19 and TRBJ1-1; a possible D gene is TRBD1 (5 bases). Per germline, CDR1 LNHDA and CDR2 SQIVND (reference sequence). The ends were cut back, 3 bases at V and 3 bases at J, with 14 bases in the middle. The CDR3 contains 15 residues. The CDR3 DNA sequence: TGTGCCAGTAGTATGGGAATGGGGCCGGACACTGAAGCTTTCTTT. The encoded protein is CASSMGMGPDTEAFF. The variable domain in full, with the rest retrieved from reference TRBV19 and TRBJ1-1, is DGGITQSPKYLFRKEGQNVTLSCEQNLNHDAMYWYRQDPGQGLRLIYYSQIVNDFQKGDIAEGYSVSREKKESFPLTVTSAQKNPTAFYLCASSMGMGPDTEAFFGQGTRLTVV.

The V gene is TRBV28, the J gene TRBJ1-1; 7 bases align to TRBD1. The CDR3 covers 16 residues. V gave up 2 bases and J gave up 6 bases; unmatched junction bases: 12. CDR1 and CDR2 (germline): MDHEN, SYDVKM. The CDR3 here is CASSLHKGAGSAEAFF. The CDR3 DNA reads TGTGCCAGCAGTTTACACAAGGGGGCGGGGTCAGCTGAAGCTTTCTTT.

The chain has TRBV28 and TRBJ1-1; D gene ambiguous. This CDR3 has 11 residues. Germline CDR1 reads MDHEN; CDR2 reads SYDVKM. With 6 bases removed from V and 0 bases from J, the gap between germline ends came to 2 bases. CDR3 sequence: CASRMNTEAFF. The DNA of the CDR3 is TGTGCCAGCAGGATGAACACTGAAGCTTTCTTT.